The 10 T cell receptor beta chains below were found in one sample sequenced in a study of early stage breast cancer tumors. Using immunoSEQ multiplex PCR, the repertoire was profiled, and TCRdb retains in-frame clones only, with some absent. The sample lists 70,000 or so clones; 75% to 90% were seen once. Sequenced sample: blood. The origin of the receptors is a person aged 40 to 49 with breast cancer.

This rearrangement joins TRBV5-4 to TRBJ2-1; 10 bases are a match to TRBD2. CDR3 length equals 19 residues. Losses at the gene ends were 0 bases for V and 1 base for J; bases not matched to a gene: 10. The germline gives CDR1 SGHNT, CDR2 YYREEE (reference sequence). The CDR3 DNA reads as TGTGCCAGCAGCTTGGAGGCGGGCCTAGCGGGAGTTTCCTACAATGAGCAGTTCTTC. This sequence encodes CASSLEAGLAGVSYNEQFF.

The sample holds one count of this clone. The V and J genes are TRBV11-2 and TRBJ2-7, with D tentatively TRBD2 (6 bases). This CDR3 is 15 amino acids long. Trimming removed 2 bases at V and 4 bases at J, with 15 bases between. The germline CDR1 and CDR2 sequences are SGHAT and FQNNGV. The CDR3 region has the DNA TGTGCCAGCAGCTTAAATCCGGGAGAAAGTTACGAGCAGTACTTC. Residues: CASSLNPGESYEQYF.

V gene TRBV6-1 combines with J gene TRBJ1-1; no reliable D call. Trimming removed 3 bases at V and 4 bases at J, with 21 bases between. This CDR3 has 17 amino acids. Per germline, CDR1 MNHNS and CDR2 SASEGT. CDR3 bases: TGTGCCAGCAGTGATCTGGGTGGGCCTAGTGTTGCCACTGAAGCTTTCTTT. Translating gives CASSDLGGPSVATEAFF.

CDR3 DNA sequence: TGTGCCAGCAGGCAGGGGCTTAATACGCAGTATTTT. Its protein product is CASRQGLNTQYF. The genes are TRBV5-6 and TRBJ2-3, with a possible D match to TRBD1 (6 bases). Germline lookup yields CDR1 SGHDT and CDR2 YYEEEE. Trimming shortened V by 5 bases and J by 7 bases, and 11 bases separated the two germline ends. CDR3 length: 12 amino acids.

This chain joins TRBV7-3 and TRBJ2-3, with D perhaps matching TRBD1 (5 bases). Germline CDR1 SGHTA, CDR2 FQGTGA. CDR3 length: 15 residues. The V gene lost 5 bases and the J gene lost 2 bases, with 14 bases spanning the gap. The DNA for the CDR3 is TGTGCCAGCAGCCAAAATGGGGCAATCACAGATACGCAGTATTTT. This codes for CASSQNGAITDTQYF.

V and J are TRBV13 and TRBJ2-3; 8 bases map to TRBD2. The CDR3 spans 19 residues. With 1 base clipped from V and 2 bases from J, the junction kept 14 bases outside the gene matches. The V gene's germline CDR1 is PRHDT and CDR2 FYEKMQ (reference sequence). The CDR3, as DNA: TGTGCCAGCAGCTTAGAGACTATGCCCAGCGGGGGACACACAGATACGCAGTATTTT. This encodes CASSLETMPSGGHTDTQYF.

V gene TRBV10-2 combines with J gene TRBJ2-7; 8 bases agree with TRBD2. Germline assignment: CDR1 WSHSY and CDR2 SAAADI. V lost 3 bases and J lost 3; bases outside the gene matches: 7. This CDR3 comprises 15 residues. CDR3 sequence: CASSEILGLDYEQYF. DNA for the CDR3: TGCGCCAGCAGTGAAATTCTGGGACTAGACTACGAGCAGTACTTC.

The gene calls are TRBV11-2 and TRBJ2-7; TRBD2 aligns across 7 bases. Trimming removed 1 base from V and 0 bases from J; junction bases left unmatched: 6. This CDR3 is 16 amino acids long. Germline-derived CDR1 and CDR2 are SGHAT and FQNNGV. This chain's CDR3 is CASSLGASGLSYEQYF. CDR3 nucleotide sequence: TGTGCCAGCAGCTTAGGAGCTAGCGGACTCTCCTACGAGCAGTACTTC.

This chain joins TRBV11-1 and TRBJ2-1; D may match TRBD1 or TRBD2 (5 bases each). The germline CDR1 and CDR2 sequences are SGHAT and FQDESV (reference sequence). This CDR3 contains 16 residues. Trimming left V 1 base short and J 4 bases short, with 14 bases between. This chain's CDR3 is CASSLGGESTYNEQFF. CDR3 coding DNA: TGTGCCAGCAGCTTAGGAGGGGAGTCAACATACAATGAGCAGTTCTTC. Looking up the rest from reference TRBV11-1 and TRBJ2-1 gives the full variable domain: EAEVAQSPRYKITEKSQAVAFWCDPISGHATLYWYRQILGQGPELLVQFQDESVVDDSQLPKDRFSAERLKGVDSTLKIQPAELGDSAMYLCASSLGGESTYNEQFFGPGTRLTVL.

This clone has only one observation. The J gene is TRBJ2-3, the V gene TRBV10-3; D uncertain. CDR3 length: 15 residues. From germline, CDR1 is ENHRY and CDR2 SYGVKD. Trimming left V 0 bases short and J 0 bases short, with 7 bases between. The CDR3 reads CAISESLGSTDTQYF. In nucleotides, the CDR3 is TGTGCCATCAGTGAGTCTTTAGGGAGCACAGATACGCAGTATTTT.